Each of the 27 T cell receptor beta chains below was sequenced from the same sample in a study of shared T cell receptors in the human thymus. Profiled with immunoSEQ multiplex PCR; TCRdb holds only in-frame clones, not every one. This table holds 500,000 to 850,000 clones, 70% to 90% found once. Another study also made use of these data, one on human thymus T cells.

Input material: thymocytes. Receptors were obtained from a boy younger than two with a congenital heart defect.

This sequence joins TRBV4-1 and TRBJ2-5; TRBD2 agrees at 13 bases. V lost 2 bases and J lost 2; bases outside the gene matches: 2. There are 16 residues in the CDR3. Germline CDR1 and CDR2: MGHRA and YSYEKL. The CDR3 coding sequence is TGCGCCAGCAGCCAACCACTAGCGGGAGGGCAAGAGACCCAGTACTTC. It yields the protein CASSQPLAGGQETQYF.

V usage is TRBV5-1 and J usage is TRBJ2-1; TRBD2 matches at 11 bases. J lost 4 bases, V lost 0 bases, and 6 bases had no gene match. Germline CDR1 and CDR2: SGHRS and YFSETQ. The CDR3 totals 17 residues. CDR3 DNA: TGCGCCAGCAGCTTGGGCCTAGCGGGAGGCGGATACAATGAGCAGTTCTTC. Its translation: CASSLGLAGGGYNEQFF.

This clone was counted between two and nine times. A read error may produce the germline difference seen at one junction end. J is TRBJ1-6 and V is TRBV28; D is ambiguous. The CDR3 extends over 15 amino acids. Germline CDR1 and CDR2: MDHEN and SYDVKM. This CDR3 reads CASSLLSSYNSPLHF. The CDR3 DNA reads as TGTGCCAGCAGCTTATTGAGCTCCTATAATTCACCCCTCCACTTT.

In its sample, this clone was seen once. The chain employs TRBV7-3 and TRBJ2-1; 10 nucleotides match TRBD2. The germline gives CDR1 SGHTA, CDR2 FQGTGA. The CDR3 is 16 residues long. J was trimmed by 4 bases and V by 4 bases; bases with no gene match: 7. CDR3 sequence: CASSSSGTSDYNEQFF. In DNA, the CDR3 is TGTGCCAGCAGCTCTTCCGGGACTAGCGATTACAATGAGCAGTTCTTC.

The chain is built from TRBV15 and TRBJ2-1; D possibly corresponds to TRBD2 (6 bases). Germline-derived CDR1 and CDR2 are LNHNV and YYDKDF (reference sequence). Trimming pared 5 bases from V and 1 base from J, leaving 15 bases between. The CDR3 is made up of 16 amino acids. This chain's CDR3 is CATSGASGGSYNEQFF. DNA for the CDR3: TGTGCCACCAGCGGAGCTTCAGGAGGGTCCTACAATGAGCAGTTCTTC.

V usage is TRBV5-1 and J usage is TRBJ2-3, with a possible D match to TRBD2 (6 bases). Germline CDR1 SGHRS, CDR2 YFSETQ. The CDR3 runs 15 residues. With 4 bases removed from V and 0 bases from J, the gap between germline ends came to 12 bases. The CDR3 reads CASSLSGYSTDTQYF. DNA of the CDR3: TGCGCCAGCAGCCTTAGCGGATATAGCACAGATACGCAGTATTTT.

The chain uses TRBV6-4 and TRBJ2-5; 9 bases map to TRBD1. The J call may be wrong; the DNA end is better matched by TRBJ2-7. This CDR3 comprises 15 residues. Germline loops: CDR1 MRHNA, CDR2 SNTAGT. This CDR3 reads CASSDWGQGAYEQYF. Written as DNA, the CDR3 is TGTGCCAGCAGTGACTGGGGACAGGGCGCCTACGAGCAGTACTTC.

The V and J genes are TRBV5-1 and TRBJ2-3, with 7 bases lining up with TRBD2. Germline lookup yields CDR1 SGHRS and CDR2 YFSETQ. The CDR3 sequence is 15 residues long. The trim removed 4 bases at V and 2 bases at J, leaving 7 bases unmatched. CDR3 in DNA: TGCGCCAGCAGCGGATCTAGCGGACTCACAGATACGCAGTATTTT. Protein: CASSGSSGLTDTQYF.

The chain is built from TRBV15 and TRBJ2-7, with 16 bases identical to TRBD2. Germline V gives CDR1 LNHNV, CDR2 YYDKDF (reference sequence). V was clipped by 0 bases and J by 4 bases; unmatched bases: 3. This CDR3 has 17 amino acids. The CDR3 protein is CATSREKGLAGGYEQYF. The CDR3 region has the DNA TGTGCCACCAGCAGAGAAAAGGGACTAGCGGGAGGGTACGAGCAGTACTTC.

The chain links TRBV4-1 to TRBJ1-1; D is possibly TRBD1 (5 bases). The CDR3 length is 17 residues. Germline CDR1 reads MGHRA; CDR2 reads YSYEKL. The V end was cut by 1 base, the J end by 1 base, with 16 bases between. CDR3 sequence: CASSQVLRGRRNTEAFF. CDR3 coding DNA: TGCGCCAGCAGCCAAGTCTTAAGGGGCCGGAGGAACACTGAAGCTTTCTTT.

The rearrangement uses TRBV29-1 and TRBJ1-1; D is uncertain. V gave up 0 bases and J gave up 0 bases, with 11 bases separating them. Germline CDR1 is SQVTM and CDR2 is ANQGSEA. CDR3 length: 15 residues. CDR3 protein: CSVEDPKNLNTEAFF. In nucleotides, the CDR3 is TGCAGCGTTGAAGATCCCAAAAATCTGAACACTGAAGCTTTCTTT.

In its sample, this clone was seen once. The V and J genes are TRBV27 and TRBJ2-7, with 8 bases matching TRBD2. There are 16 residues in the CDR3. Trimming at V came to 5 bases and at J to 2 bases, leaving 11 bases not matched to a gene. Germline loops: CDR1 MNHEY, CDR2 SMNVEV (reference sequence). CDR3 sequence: CASSLISPGLAYEQYF. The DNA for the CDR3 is TGTGCCAGCAGTCTTATTTCCCCGGGACTAGCCTACGAGCAGTACTTC.

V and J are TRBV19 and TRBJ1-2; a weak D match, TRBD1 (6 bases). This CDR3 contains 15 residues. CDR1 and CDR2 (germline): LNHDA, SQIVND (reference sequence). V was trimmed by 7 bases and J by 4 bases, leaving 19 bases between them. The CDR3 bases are TGTGCCAGTACCGCCCTCGGGGGGCGGCGCTATGGCTACACCTTC. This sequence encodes CASTALGGRRYGYTF.

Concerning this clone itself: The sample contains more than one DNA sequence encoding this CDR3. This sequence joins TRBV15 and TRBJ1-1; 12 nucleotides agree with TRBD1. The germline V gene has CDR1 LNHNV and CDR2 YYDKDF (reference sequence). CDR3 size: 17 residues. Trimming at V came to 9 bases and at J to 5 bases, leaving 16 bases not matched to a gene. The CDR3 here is CATTPGTGGHPGTEAFF. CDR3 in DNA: TGTGCCACAACCCCCGGGACAGGGGGCCACCCGGGAACTGAAGCTTTCTTT.

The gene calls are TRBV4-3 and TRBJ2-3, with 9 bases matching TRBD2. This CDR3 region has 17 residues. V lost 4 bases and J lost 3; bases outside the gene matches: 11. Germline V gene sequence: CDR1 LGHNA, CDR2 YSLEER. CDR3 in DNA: TGCGCCAGCAGCCCGAACTGTAGCGGGAGAGGAACAGATACGCAGTATTTT. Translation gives CASSPNCSGRGTDTQYF.

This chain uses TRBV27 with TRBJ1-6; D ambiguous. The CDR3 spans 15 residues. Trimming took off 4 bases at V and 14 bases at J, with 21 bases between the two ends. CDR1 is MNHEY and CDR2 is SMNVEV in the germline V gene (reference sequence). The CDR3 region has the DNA TGTGCCAGCAGTTCTCATCAGAGACACCCCACGGCCCTCCACTTT. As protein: CASSSHQRHPTALHF.

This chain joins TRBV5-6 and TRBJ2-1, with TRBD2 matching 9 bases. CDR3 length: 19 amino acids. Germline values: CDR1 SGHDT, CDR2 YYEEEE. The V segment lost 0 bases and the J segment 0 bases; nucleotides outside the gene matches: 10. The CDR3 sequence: CASSLVTLSGGSSYNEQFF. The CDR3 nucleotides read TGTGCCAGCAGCTTGGTCACCCTTAGCGGGGGTAGCTCCTACAATGAGCAGTTCTTC.

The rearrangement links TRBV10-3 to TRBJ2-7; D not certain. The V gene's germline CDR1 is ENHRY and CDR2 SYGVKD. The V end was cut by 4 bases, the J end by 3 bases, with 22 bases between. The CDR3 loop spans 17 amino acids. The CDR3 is CAISVLRSPGLNYEQYF. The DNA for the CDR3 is TGTGCCATCAGTGTACTTCGCTCCCCCGGGTTGAACTACGAGCAGTACTTC.

The CDR3 reads CASSPRPTDQETQYF. The CDR3, as DNA: TGTGCCAGCAGCCCTCGACCGACAGACCAAGAGACCCAGTACTTC. The chain employs TRBV9 and TRBJ2-5, with a possible D match to TRBD1 (5 bases). This CDR3 spans 15 amino acids. V was trimmed by 4 bases and J by 0 bases, leaving 13 bases between them. CDR1 SGDLS and CDR2 YYNGEE come from the germline V gene.

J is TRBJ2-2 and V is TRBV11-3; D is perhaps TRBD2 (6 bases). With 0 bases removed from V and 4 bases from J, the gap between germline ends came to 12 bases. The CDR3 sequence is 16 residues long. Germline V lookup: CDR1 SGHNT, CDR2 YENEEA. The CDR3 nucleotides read TGTGCCAGCAGCTTAGAGCGTAGGGGAGGCACCGGGGAGCTGTTTTTT. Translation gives CASSLERRGGTGELFF. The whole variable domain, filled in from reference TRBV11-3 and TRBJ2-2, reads EAGVVQSPRYKIIEKKQPVAFWCNPISGHNTLYWYLQNLGQGPELLIRYENEEAVDDSQLPKDRFSAERLKGVDSTLKIQPAELGDSAVYLCASSLERRGGTGELFFGEGSRLTVL.

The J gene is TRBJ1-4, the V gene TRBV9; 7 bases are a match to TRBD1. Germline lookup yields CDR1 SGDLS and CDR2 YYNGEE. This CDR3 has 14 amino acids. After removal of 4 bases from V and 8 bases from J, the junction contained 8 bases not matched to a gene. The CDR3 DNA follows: TGTGCCAGCAGCCCTCAGGGGGTCGGGGAAAAACTGTTTTTT. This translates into CASSPQGVGEKLFF.

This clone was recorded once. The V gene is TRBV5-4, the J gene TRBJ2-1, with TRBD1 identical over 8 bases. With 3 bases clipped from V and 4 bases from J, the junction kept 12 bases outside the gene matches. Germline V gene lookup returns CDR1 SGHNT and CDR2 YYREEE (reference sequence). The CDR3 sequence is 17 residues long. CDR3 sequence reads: CASSSASGTGIYNEQFF. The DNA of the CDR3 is TGTGCCAGCAGCTCGGCCTCCGGGACAGGCATATACAATGAGCAGTTCTTC. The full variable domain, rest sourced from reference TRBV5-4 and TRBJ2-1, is ETGVTQSPTHLIKTRGQQVTLRCSSQSGHNTVSWYQQALGQGPQFIFQYYREEENGRGNFPPRFSGLQFPNYSSELNVNALELDDSALYLCASSSASGTGIYNEQFFGPGTRLTVL.

CDR3 protein: CASSLLGGADTQYF. DNA of the CDR3: TGTGCCAGCAGTTTATTGGGGGGGGCAGATACGCAGTATTTT. This sequence joins TRBV28 and TRBJ2-3, with 7 bases aligning to TRBD2. V shed 1 base and J 4 bases; nucleotides not matched to a gene: 2. CDR3 size: 14 residues. Germline loops: CDR1 MDHEN, CDR2 SYDVKM.

The CDR3 sequence: CASSQDQLVGLAGGTSHNEQFF. The CDR3, as DNA: TGCGCCAGCAGCCAAGATCAGCTAGTGGGACTAGCGGGAGGGACCTCCCATAATGAGCAGTTCTTC. J is TRBJ2-1 and V is TRBV4-3; 16 nucleotides match TRBD2. Looked up from germline, CDR1 is LGHNA and CDR2 is YSLEER. J was trimmed by 7 bases and V by 0 bases; bases with no gene match: 18. The CDR3 is 22 residues long.

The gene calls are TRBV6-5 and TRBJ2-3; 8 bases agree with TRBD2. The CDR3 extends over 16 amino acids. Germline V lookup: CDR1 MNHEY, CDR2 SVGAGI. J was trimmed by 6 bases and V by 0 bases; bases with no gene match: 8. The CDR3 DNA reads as TGTGCCAGCAGTTACTCCGCCGGGGGGGGCAGGGATACGCAGTATTTT. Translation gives CASSYSAGGGRDTQYF.

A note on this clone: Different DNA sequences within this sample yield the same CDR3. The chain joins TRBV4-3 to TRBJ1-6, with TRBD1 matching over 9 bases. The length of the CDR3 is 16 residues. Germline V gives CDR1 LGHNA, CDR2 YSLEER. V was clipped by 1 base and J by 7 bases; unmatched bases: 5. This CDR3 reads CASSQVAGTGNSPLHF. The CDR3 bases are TGCGCCAGCAGCCAAGTCGCCGGGACAGGGAATTCACCCCTCCACTTT.

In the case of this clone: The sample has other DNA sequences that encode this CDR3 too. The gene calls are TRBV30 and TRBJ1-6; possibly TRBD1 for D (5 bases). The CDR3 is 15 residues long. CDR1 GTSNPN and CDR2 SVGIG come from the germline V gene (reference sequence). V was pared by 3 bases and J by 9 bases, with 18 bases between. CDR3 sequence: CAWRSGTGEFSPLHF. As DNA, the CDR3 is TGTGCCTGGAGGAGTGGAACAGGCGAGTTTTCACCCCTCCACTTT.